What follows are 30 T cell receptor beta chains derived from one specimen sequenced in a study of blood T cell repertoires in COVID-19. Some clones are missing from TCRdb's copy, which holds only in-frame ones; the method was immunoSEQ multiplex PCR. The sample contains approximately 69,000 clones, approximately 85% of which appear only once. The sequenced sample was peripheral blood. These receptors all come from a man in his forties or fifties with acute or convalescent COVID-19.

The chain is built from TRBV19 and TRBJ2-5; 11 bases line up with TRBD1. V was clipped by 5 bases and J by 1 base; unmatched bases: 9. Germline V gene data show CDR1 as LNHDA and CDR2 as SQIVND (reference sequence). The length of the CDR3 is 17 residues. CDR3 sequence reads: CASSSGGGTGGQETQYF. The CDR3, as DNA: TGTGCCAGTAGTTCCGGGGGAGGGACAGGGGGCCAAGAGACCCAGTACTTC.

V gene TRBV4-1 combines with J gene TRBJ2-7; 9 bases are a match to TRBD1. Germline lookup yields CDR1 MGHRA and CDR2 YSYEKL. The CDR3 sequence is 14 residues long. J lost 6 bases, V lost 5 bases, and 8 bases had no gene match. The CDR3 reads CASSVGTGYIEQYF. The CDR3 bases are TGCGCCAGCAGCGTCGGGACAGGGTATATCGAGCAGTACTTC.

This rearrangement joins TRBV27 to TRBJ2-7; possibly TRBD1 for D (5 bases). The CDR3 loop spans 15 amino acids. The V end was cut by 0 bases, the J end by 0 bases, with 9 bases between. Germline CDR1 MNHEY, CDR2 SMNVEV (reference sequence). CDR3 DNA: TGTGCCAGCAGTTTATCAGGGGTAGGCTCCTACGAGCAGTACTTC. Translation: CASSLSGVGSYEQYF.

This clone was picked up one time. This chain connects TRBV3-1 (or the pseudogene TRBV3-2) to TRBJ2-3; the match to TRBD2 covers 9 bases. The CDR3 totals 19 residues. V trimming: 0 bases; J trimming: 0 bases; junction bases outside the gene matches: 10. CDR1 LGHDT and CDR2 YNNKEL come from the germline V gene (reference sequence). CDR3 sequence: CASSQDGTWTSDSTDTQYF. For the CDR3, the DNA is TGTGCCAGCAGCCAAGATGGGACGTGGACTAGCGATAGCACAGATACGCAGTATTTT.

This chain uses TRBV7-3 with TRBJ2-2; D uncertain. Trimming shortened V by 2 bases and J by 4 bases, and 8 bases separated the two germline ends. CDR3 size: 14 residues. From germline, CDR1 is SGHTA and CDR2 FQGTGA. This CDR3 reads CASSLSSVTGELFF. CDR3 nucleotide sequence: TGTGCCAGCAGCTTATCCAGCGTCACCGGGGAGCTGTTTTTT.

This clone was seen a few times. V gene TRBV24-1 combines with J gene TRBJ2-1, with 7 positions matching TRBD1. Trimming removed 4 bases from V and 2 bases from J; junction bases left unmatched: 7. Germline-derived CDR1 and CDR2 are KGHDR and SFDVKD. This CDR3 spans 16 amino acids. The CDR3 DNA sequence: TGTGCCACCAGTGAATCGACAGGGACGGCCTACAATGAGCAGTTCTTC. It yields the protein CATSESTGTAYNEQFF.

The V call is TRBV19, the J call TRBJ1-5, with unresolved D. Per the germline V gene, CDR1 is LNHDA and CDR2 is SQIVND (reference sequence). The V end lost 4 bases, the J end lost 0 bases, and 10 bases lay between the germline ends. This CDR3 is 15 amino acids long. CDR3 in amino acids: CASSSDTNSNQPQHF. In DNA form, the CDR3 reads TGTGCCAGTAGTAGCGACACCAATAGCAATCAGCCCCAGCATTTT.

The rearrangement uses TRBV11-2 and TRBJ1-1, with TRBD1 matching over 9 bases. Trimming cost V 5 bases and J 3 bases; bases outside gene matches: 10. The CDR3 covers 16 residues. Germline V gene sequence: CDR1 SGHAT, CDR2 FQNNGV. This CDR3 is CASSPQQGAWDTEAFF. CDR3 nucleotide sequence: TGTGCCAGCAGCCCACAACAGGGGGCCTGGGACACTGAAGCTTTCTTT.

CDR3 sequence: CASSNRMDTYYGYTF. Here the CDR3 DNA reads TGTGCCAGTAGTAATAGGATGGACACTTACTATGGCTACACCTTC. This chain links TRBV19 with TRBJ1-2; tentatively, D is TRBD1 (5 bases). Trimming took 4 bases from V and 3 from J, leaving 15 bases between them. The CDR3 consists of 15 residues. Germline lookup yields CDR1 LNHDA and CDR2 SQIVND (reference sequence).

The gene calls are TRBV24-1 and TRBJ2-5, with 7 bases identical to TRBD1. V lost 2 bases and J lost 0; bases outside the gene matches: 2. Per germline, CDR1 KGHDR and CDR2 SFDVKD. The CDR3 has 15 residues. CDR3 residues: CATSDSRGYQETQYF. DNA for the CDR3: TGTGCCACCAGTGATTCCAGGGGGTACCAAGAGACCCAGTACTTC.

This sequence joins TRBV3-1 (or the pseudogene TRBV3-2) and TRBJ1-2, with TRBD1 matching 8 bases. The germline gives CDR1 LGHDT, CDR2 YNNKEL (reference sequence). The junction had 2 bases not matched to a gene; V was cut back by 4 bases and J by 7 bases. The CDR3 covers 12 residues. The CDR3 DNA is TGTGCCAGCAGCCCACAGGGGGGTGGCTACACCTTC. It codes for CASSPQGGGYTF.

The J gene is TRBJ2-1, the V gene TRBV3-1 (or the pseudogene TRBV3-2); TRBD2 agrees at 10 bases. The CDR3 totals 16 residues. The V and J ends lost 0 bases and 4 bases, in that order; junction bases with no gene match: 3. Germline assignment: CDR1 LGHDT and CDR2 YNNKEL (reference sequence). The CDR3 region is CASSQDLLAGYNEQFF. Here the CDR3 DNA reads TGTGCCAGCAGCCAAGATTTACTAGCGGGGTACAATGAGCAGTTCTTC.

The gene calls are TRBV20-1 and TRBJ2-2; no clear D. V was shortened by 3 bases and J by 3 bases, with 8 bases between the two germline ends. CDR3 length: 13 amino acids. In germline, CDR1 is DFQATT, CDR2 SNEGSKA (reference sequence). The DNA of the CDR3 is TGCAGTGCTAGTAAGCCGGACACCGGGGAGCTGTTTTTT. This sequence encodes CSASKPDTGELFF.

The genes are TRBV29-1 and TRBJ1-1; D possibly corresponds to TRBD1 (5 bases). V was cut by 6 bases and J by 7 bases, with 6 bases left in between. This CDR3 has 9 amino acids. CDR1 is SQVTM and CDR2 is ANQGSEA in the germline V gene. The CDR3 reads CSVGVEAFF. CDR3 nucleotide sequence: TGCAGCGTAGGGGTTGAAGCTTTCTTT.

The rearrangement joins TRBV19 to TRBJ2-3; 10 bases are shared with TRBD2. There are 17 residues in the CDR3. V lost 5 bases and J lost 5; bases outside the gene matches: 13. Germline-derived CDR1 and CDR2 are LNHDA and SQIVND (reference sequence). The CDR3 region is CASSSPALAGALDTQYF. The CDR3 coding sequence is TGTGCCAGTAGTTCCCCCGCGCTAGCGGGGGCTTTAGATACGCAGTATTTT. The variable domain in full, with the rest retrieved from reference TRBV19 and TRBJ2-3, is DGGITQSPKYLFRKEGQNVTLSCEQNLNHDAMYWYRQDPGQGLRLIYYSQIVNDFQKGDIAEGYSVSREKKESFPLTVTSAQKNPTAFYLCASSSPALAGALDTQYFGPGTRLTVL.

J is TRBJ2-7 and V is TRBV15; D uncertain. Germline V CDR1 and CDR2: LNHNV, YYDKDF (reference sequence). V lost 0 bases and J lost 0, with 3 bases in between. The CDR3 is made up of 13 amino acids. Here the CDR3 DNA reads TGTGCCACCAGCAGAGACAGCTCCTACGAGCAGTACTTC. Its protein is CATSRDSSYEQYF.

V usage is TRBV9 and J usage is TRBJ1-2; 8 nucleotides match TRBD1. CDR3 length equals 14 residues. V gave up 3 bases and J gave up 6 bases; unmatched junction bases: 7. Germline CDR1 is SGDLS and CDR2 is YYNGEE. For the CDR3, the DNA is TGTGCCAGCAGCGCCCAGGGGGCAGTCGATGGCTACACCTTC. Translation gives CASSAQGAVDGYTF.

CDR3 DNA: TGCGCCAGCAGCTTGACTAGCGGGGGGGCCAGGTCCTACAATGAGCAGTTCTTC. It codes for CASSLTSGGARSYNEQFF. This chain connects TRBV5-1 to TRBJ2-1, with 13 bases lining up with TRBD2. The CDR3 consists of 18 residues. With V trimmed by 1 base and J by 1 base, 5 bases remained unmatched. Germline values: CDR1 SGHRS, CDR2 YFSETQ. The full variable domain, completed using reference TRBV5-1 and TRBJ2-1, is KAGVTQTPRYLIKTRGQQVTLSCSPISGHRSVSWYQQTPGQGLQFLFEYFSETQRNKGNFPGRFSGRQFSNSRSEMNVSTLELGDSALYLCASSLTSGGARSYNEQFFGPGTRLTVL.

The chain employs TRBV7-2 and TRBJ1-3; TRBD1 aligns across 9 bases. Trimming cost V 3 bases and J 4 bases; bases outside gene matches: 4. The germline gives CDR1 SGHTA, CDR2 FQGNSA. The CDR3 has 15 amino acids. The CDR3 reads CASSFGTGKGNTIYF. The CDR3 DNA reads as TGTGCCAGCAGCTTCGGGACAGGGAAAGGAAACACCATATATTTT.

This clone appeared once. V usage is TRBV24-1 and J usage is TRBJ1-5, with D possibly being TRBD1 (6 bases). V dropped 9 bases and J dropped 0 bases, with 14 bases sitting between them. The CDR3 length is 15 residues. Germline CDR1 reads KGHDR; CDR2 reads SFDVKD. The CDR3 region is CATSPTGYSNQPQHF. The DNA for the CDR3 is TGTGCCACCTCTCCGACAGGTTATAGCAATCAGCCCCAGCATTTT.

The gene calls are TRBV19 and TRBJ2-7; D remains ambiguous. CDR1 and CDR2 (germline): LNHDA, SQIVND (reference sequence). This CDR3 has 14 residues. V was trimmed by 3 bases and J by 3 bases, leaving 12 bases between them. The CDR3 protein is CASSIIDKGYEQYF. CDR3 nucleotides: TGTGCCAGTAGTATTATCGACAAAGGCTACGAGCAGTACTTC. The whole variable domain, filled in from reference TRBV19 and TRBJ2-7, reads DGGITQSPKYLFRKEGQNVTLSCEQNLNHDAMYWYRQDPGQGLRLIYYSQIVNDFQKGDIAEGYSVSREKKESFPLTVTSAQKNPTAFYLCASSIIDKGYEQYFGPGTRLTVT.

The chain carries TRBV19 and TRBJ1-1; D unclear. CDR1 and CDR2 from the germline V gene are LNHDA and SQIVND (reference sequence). V was pared by 3 bases and J by 5 bases, with 10 bases between. This CDR3 spans 13 amino acids. The CDR3 DNA reads TGTGCCAGTAGTATTTCTGGGGAGACTGAAGCTTTCTTT. Translation gives CASSISGETEAFF.

CDR3 residues: CASSPPARKTEAFF. For the CDR3, the DNA is TGCGCCAGCAGTCCCCCCGCTAGGAAGACTGAAGCTTTCTTT. The chain uses TRBV23-1 and TRBJ1-1, with D unresolved. TRBV23-1 has ORF status, its function being uncertain. V lost 4 bases and J lost 5, with 14 bases in between. The CDR3 has 14 amino acids.

The chain employs TRBV9 and TRBJ1-2; weak D call: TRBD1 (5 bases). CDR1 is SGDLS, CDR2 YYNGEE, per germline. This CDR3 spans 16 amino acids. V was trimmed by 0 bases and J by 5 bases, leaving 17 bases between them. The CDR3, as DNA: TGTGCCAGCAGCGTAGACACGTGGGGTACAGGATATGGCTACACCTTC. Translated, it gives CASSVDTWGTGYGYTF.

The rearrangement uses TRBV6-6 and TRBJ2-5; 10 bases are a match to TRBD2. The germline V gene has CDR1 MNHNY and CDR2 SVGAGI (reference sequence). The CDR3 extends over 16 amino acids. The ends lost 5 bases at V and 4 bases at J; junction bases unmatched: 10. The DNA of the CDR3 is TGTGCCAGCAGTAAGACTAGCGGGCCCGGTAGAGAGACCCAGTACTTC. It specifies CASSKTSGPGRETQYF.

The chain couples TRBV21-1 to TRBJ1-2. TRBV21-1 is listed as a pseudogene. CDR3 length: 15 amino acids. The CDR3 DNA sequence: TGTGCCATCCCCAAGAGCCAGGAAGGGCGGGTTGGCTACACCTTC. Encoded protein: CAIPKSQEGRVGYTF.

The V call is TRBV24-1, the J call TRBJ1-5; D is perhaps TRBD1 (6 bases). Trimming removed 3 bases from V and 11 bases from J, with 13 bases in between. CDR1 is KGHDR and CDR2 is SFDVKD in the germline V gene. The CDR3 extends over 13 amino acids. The CDR3 is CATSDVGRGTQHF. As DNA, the CDR3 is TGTGCCACCAGTGATGTAGGAAGGGGGACCCAGCATTTT.

This chain uses TRBV10-3 with TRBJ1-4, with D maybe TRBD1 (6 bases). The CDR3 runs to 13 residues. Germline CDR1 ENHRY, CDR2 SYGVKD. V shed 10 bases and J shed 5 bases, with 14 bases lying between them. This chain's CDR3 is CATTGNLNEKLFF. As DNA, the CDR3 is TGTGCCACCACAGGGAACCTCAATGAAAAACTGTTTTTT.

This sequence joins TRBV9 and TRBJ2-1; 11 bases map to TRBD1. V was pared by 0 bases and J by 9 bases, with 8 bases of the junction left unmatched. Looked up from germline, CDR1 is SGDLS and CDR2 is YYNGEE. The CDR3 is 16 residues long. The CDR3 protein is CASSVDVGQGVGEQFF. The CDR3 bases are TGTGCCAGCAGCGTAGATGTGGGACAGGGGGTGGGTGAGCAGTTCTTC.

Only a few counts were recorded for this clone. The chain joins TRBV18 to TRBJ1-5; the match to TRBD1 covers 8 bases. The V segment lost 5 bases and the J segment 4 bases; nucleotides outside the gene matches: 4. This CDR3 is 14 amino acids long. Germline CDR1 KGHSH, CDR2 LQKENI. The CDR3 DNA reads as TGTGCCAGCTCAAATCAGGGGGCTAATCAGCCCCAGCATTTT. It is translated as CASSNQGANQPQHF.